This T cell receptor beta chain was found in a study of blood T cell repertoires in COVID-19. Generated by immunoSEQ multiplex PCR, the TCRdb table keeps only in-frame clones and is missing some. This repertoire shows some 80,000 clones, around 80% found once; its top ten account for under 45%. In germline, CDR1 is SGHRS, CDR2 YFSETQ. Trimming took 4 bases from V and 4 from J; bases not matched to a gene: 5. The CDR3 covers 14 residues. V gene TRBV5-1 combines with J gene TRBJ1-1, with 9 bases that match TRBD1. This clonotype was obtained from a woman aged 65 to 85 with acute or convalescent COVID-19. Input material: peripheral blood. CDR3 nucleotides: TGCGCCAGCAGCAAGACAGGGGGAACCACTGAAGCTTTCTTT. Translation: CASSKTGGTTEAFF.